Below are 8 T cell receptor beta chains sequenced from a single sample in a study of identical twins. Using its own MiXCR run on the 5' RACE reads, TCRdb lists one record per CDR3 protein. In the table there are 1.5 million to 2 million distinct CDR3 sequences, more than 30% of which are singletons. Sequences were obtained from cord blood. These receptors originate from a newborn girl in good health.

The rearrangement joins TRBV20-1 to TRBJ1-2, with TRBD1 as a possible D gene (6 bases). Germline V gene data show CDR1 as DFQATT and CDR2 as SNEGSKA (reference sequence). CDR3 size: 12 residues. Trimming took 6 bases from V and 7 from J, leaving 15 bases between them. As DNA, the CDR3 is TGCAGTGCCAGACGTGTCAGGGGTGGCTACACCTTC. This translates into CSARRVRGGYTF.

This clonotype showed up just a few times. Here the CDR3 DNA reads TGTGCCAGCAGTGTCCCGGGACCCCTTTTTACCGGGGAGCTGTTTTTT. Translating gives CASSVPGPLFTGELFF. The chain carries TRBV2 and TRBJ2-2; D assignment may be TRBD1 or TRBD2 (5 bases each). The germline V gene has CDR1 SNHLY and CDR2 FYNNEI. The CDR3 has 16 amino acids. The ends were cut back, 4 bases at V and 5 bases at J, with 17 bases in the middle. Based on the CDR3 plus reference TRBV2 and TRBJ2-2, the full variable domain is EPEVTQTPSHQVTQMGQEVILRCVPISNHLYFYWYRQILGQKVEFLVSFYNNEISEKSEIFDDQFSVERPDGSNFTLKIRSTKLEDSAMYFCASSVPGPLFTGELFFGEGSRLTVL.

This clonotype was observed at least ten times. V and J are TRBV20-1 and TRBJ1-2, with D possibly being TRBD1 (5 bases). Germline V gene sequence: CDR1 DFQATT, CDR2 SNEGSKA (reference sequence). The CDR3 contains 12 residues. Trimming took 6 bases from V and 3 from J, leaving 11 bases between them. The chain's CDR3 is CSALWGDYGYTF. Here the CDR3 DNA reads TGCAGTGCCCTGTGGGGGGACTATGGCTACACCTTC.

The rearrangement uses TRBV27 and TRBJ1-6; maybe TRBD1 (5 bases). CDR1 is MNHEY, CDR2 SMNVEV, per germline (reference sequence). Trimming stripped 4 bases from V and 1 base from J, with 8 bases between. The CDR3 loop spans 15 amino acids. CDR3 amino acids: CASSSRTSYNSPLHF. As DNA, the CDR3 is TGTGCCAGCAGTTCACGGACATCCTATAATTCACCCCTCCACTTT.

The chain uses TRBV20-1 and TRBJ2-1, with 16 bases fitting TRBD2. Germline loops: CDR1 DFQATT, CDR2 SNEGSKA (reference sequence). The CDR3 length is 19 residues. J gave up 0 bases and V 1 base, and 6 bases lay outside the gene matches. CDR3 in amino acids: CSARGGLAGGPSSYNEQFF. CDR3 DNA: TGCAGTGCTAGAGGGGGACTAGCGGGGGGGCCGAGCTCCTACAATGAGCAGTTCTTC.

This chain connects TRBV20-1 to TRBJ2-5; D gene uncertain. The V gene lost 6 bases and the J gene lost 5 bases, with 10 bases spanning the gap. Germline values: CDR1 DFQATT, CDR2 SNEGSKA (reference sequence). The CDR3 covers 11 residues. In nucleotides, the CDR3 is TGCAGTGCCCCAAGGATGGAGACCCAGTACTTC. Protein product: CSAPRMETQYF.

This chain links TRBV28 with TRBJ2-7, with TRBD2 identical over 8 bases. The germline CDR1 and CDR2 sequences are MDHEN and SYDVKM. The CDR3 extends over 15 amino acids. V gave up 2 bases and J gave up 3 bases; unmatched junction bases: 6. The CDR3 here is CASSLRRLALYEQYF. The CDR3 DNA reads as TGTGCCAGCAGTTTACGGCGACTAGCGCTCTACGAGCAGTACTTC.

The V and J genes are TRBV4-1 and TRBJ2-6, with D possibly called TRBD1 or TRBD2 (5 bases each). The CDR3 is made up of 16 amino acids. V gave up 4 bases and J gave up 2 bases, with 12 bases separating them. Germline CDR1 reads MGHRA; CDR2 reads YSYEKL. The CDR3 loop reads CASSPNRGAGANVLTF. The CDR3 coding sequence is TGCGCCAGCAGCCCCAACCGGGGCGCTGGGGCCAACGTCCTGACTTTC.